The next 5 T cell receptor beta chains were all read from a single sample in a study of CD4+ T cells in melanoma. Profiling relied on immunoSEQ multiplex PCR, and the TCRdb table lists in-frame clones only, not all of them. The sample has some 110,000 clones; roughly 90% are singletons. Source material: peripheral blood. These receptors were obtained from a human donor with melanoma.

J is TRBJ2-7 and V is TRBV10-3; 10 bases are a match to TRBD2. Germline values: CDR1 ENHRY, CDR2 SYGVKD. The J segment lost 5 bases and the V segment lost 2 bases, leaving 12 bases of the junction unmatched. This CDR3 is 17 amino acids long. For the CDR3, the DNA is TGTGCCATCAGTGAGAGGGTCTCCGGGACTAGCGCCCACGAGCAGTACTTC. Translation: CAISERVSGTSAHEQYF.

The chain combines TRBV18 with TRBJ2-5; no clear D gene. The CDR3 contains 13 residues. The V end was cut by 0 bases, the J end by 4 bases, with 6 bases between. CDR1 is KGHSH and CDR2 is LQKENI in the germline V gene. The CDR3 nucleotides read TGTGCCAGCTCACCACCTTCCTTAGAGACCCAGTACTTC. Its protein is CASSPPSLETQYF.

This chain joins TRBV15 and TRBJ2-3; a weak D match, TRBD2 (6 bases). Germline CDR1 LNHNV, CDR2 YYDKDF (reference sequence). Trimming shortened V by 2 bases and J by 1 base, and 7 bases separated the two germline ends. This CDR3 spans 14 amino acids. The chain's CDR3 is CATSRPGGTDTQYF. Written as DNA, the CDR3 is TGTGCCACCAGCAGACCGGGGGGCACAGATACGCAGTATTTT. The full variable domain, its missing parts supplied by reference TRBV15 and TRBJ2-3, is DAMVIQNPRYQVTQFGKPVTLSCSQTLNHNVMYWYQQKSSQAPKLLFHYYDKDFNNEADTPDNFQSRRPNTSFCFLDIRSPGLGDTAMYLCATSRPGGTDTQYFGPGTRLTVL.

The gene calls are TRBV7-2 and TRBJ1-6, with a tentative D call TRBD1 (5 bases). From germline, CDR1 is SGHTA and CDR2 FQGNSA. The V end was cut by 5 bases, the J end by 8 bases, with 19 bases between. The CDR3 contains 16 residues. The CDR3 here is CASSGDGWGRDSPLHF. The CDR3 bases are TGTGCCAGCAGCGGGGACGGGTGGGGGAGGGATTCACCCCTCCACTTT.

The V and J genes are TRBV4-1 and TRBJ1-6, with a weak D call TRBD1 (6 bases). The germline gives CDR1 MGHRA, CDR2 YSYEKL. The V end lost 4 bases, the J end lost 0 bases, and 16 bases lay between the germline ends. This CDR3 has 18 residues. CDR3 amino acids: CASSLRTVLGSYNSPLHF. CDR3 bases: TGCGCCAGCAGCCTGAGGACAGTCCTCGGCTCCTATAATTCACCCCTCCACTTT.